These 26 T cell receptor beta chains were sequenced from one sample in a study of shared clonotypes between healthy human individuals. Method: immunoSEQ multiplex PCR; TCRdb's copy keeps in-frame clones and lacks some. This table has 150,000 to 200,000 clones, 65% to 70% appearing once. The sequenced sample consisted of memory CD4+ T cells sorted from blood. As for subset: CD45RA-negative fraction. These receptor sequences come from a man younger than 40 in good health.

The V gene is TRBV27, the J gene TRBJ1-1; no clear D gene. This CDR3 is 13 amino acids long. V was trimmed by 8 bases and J by 7 bases, leaving 17 bases between them. In germline, CDR1 is MNHEY, CDR2 SMNVEV (reference sequence). Here the CDR3 DNA reads TGTGCCAGCCTAAGGAGGGTGGATGGTGAAGCTTTCTTT. Its protein product is CASLRRVDGEAFF.

This sequence joins TRBV5-1 and TRBJ2-1; D uncertain. This CDR3 is built from 15 residues. Germline CDR1 SGHRS, CDR2 YFSETQ. V was clipped by 5 bases and J by 0 bases, with 12 bases between them. The CDR3 spells CASRPEGLSYNEQFF. In DNA form, the CDR3 reads TGCGCCAGCAGACCAGAAGGGCTCTCCTACAATGAGCAGTTCTTC.

The chain recombines TRBV27 with TRBJ2-7, with 8 bases matching TRBD1. Germline V gene data show CDR1 as MNHEY and CDR2 as SMNVEV (reference sequence). V shed 5 bases, J shed 3 bases, and the junction held 9 bases outside the gene matches. The CDR3 loop spans 15 amino acids. CDR3 bases: TGTGCCAGCAGTCCTACAACCAGGGGGCTCTACGAGCAGTACTTC. Translating gives CASSPTTRGLYEQYF.

The chain carries TRBV28 and TRBJ2-5; 7 bases match TRBD2. Germline values: CDR1 MDHEN, CDR2 SYDVKM. Losses at the gene ends were 3 bases for V and 2 bases for J; bases not matched to a gene: 0. The CDR3 sequence is 13 residues long. The CDR3 DNA follows: TGTGCCAGCAGTTTTAGCGGGCAAGAGACCCAGTACTTC. Its translation: CASSFSGQETQYF.

The rearrangement joins TRBV27 to TRBJ2-7, with unresolved D. V gave up 0 bases and J gave up 2 bases, with 11 bases separating them. Germline assignment: CDR1 MNHEY and CDR2 SMNVEV (reference sequence). CDR3 length: 15 amino acids. CDR3 in DNA: TGTGCCAGCAGTTTATCGGCACCGCGGACCTACGAGCAGTACTTC. Its protein is CASSLSAPRTYEQYF.

J is TRBJ2-3 and V is TRBV5-1, with TRBD2 matching 7 bases. The trim removed 4 bases at V and 6 bases at J, leaving 5 bases unmatched. The CDR3 runs 13 residues. The germline CDR1 and CDR2 sequences are SGHRS and YFSETQ. As DNA, the CDR3 is TGCGCCAGCAGCCCCCGGGACTACGATACGCAGTATTTT. Its translation: CASSPRDYDTQYF.

Only one count was recorded for this clone. The genes are TRBV6-5 and TRBJ2-7; 8 nucleotides align to TRBD1. The V and J ends lost 4 bases and 2 bases, in that order; junction bases with no gene match: 4. The germline V gene has CDR1 MNHEY and CDR2 SVGAGI. The CDR3 length is 14 residues. The CDR3 region is CASSSDRGTYEQYF. As DNA, the CDR3 is TGTGCCAGCAGTTCCGACAGGGGAACCTACGAGCAGTACTTC.

This sequence joins TRBV28 and TRBJ1-1, with TRBD1 matching 8 bases. Germline trimming cut 3 bases from V and 4 bases from J; bases unmatched to any gene: 10. The CDR3 extends over 16 amino acids. Per the germline V gene, CDR1 is MDHEN and CDR2 is SYDVKM. CDR3 nucleotides: TGTGCCAGCAGTTTTCCCCGGACAGGGCGGGGCACTGAAGCTTTCTTT. Protein: CASSFPRTGRGTEAFF.

The V and J genes are TRBV11-2 and TRBJ2-1; no reliable D call. V dropped 0 bases and J dropped 0 bases, with 6 bases sitting between them. Germline CDR1 SGHAT, CDR2 FQNNGV. The CDR3 loop spans 15 amino acids. The CDR3 loop reads CASSLDRNSYNEQFF. The CDR3 coding sequence is TGTGCCAGCAGCTTAGACAGGAACTCCTACAATGAGCAGTTCTTC.

This clone has just a few counts. V is TRBV25-1 and J is TRBJ2-5, with a tentative D call TRBD1 (5 bases). Germline V gives CDR1 MGHDK, CDR2 SYGVNS. V was pared by 4 bases and J by 2 bases, with 14 bases between. This CDR3 is 15 amino acids long. The CDR3 nucleotides read TGTGCCAGCAGTGTCAGGGAAGATCTTCAAGAGACCCAGTACTTC. Translation gives CASSVREDLQETQYF.

The CDR3 nucleotides read TGCAGCGTCCGACAGGGACAGCAGCCCCAGCATTTT. Translating it yields CSVRQGQQPQHF. The chain has TRBV29-1 and TRBJ1-5, with 7 positions matching TRBD1. Germline CDR1 reads SQVTM; CDR2 reads ANQGSEA. The V gene end was trimmed by 6 bases and the J gene end by 7 bases; junction bases not matched to a gene: 6. The CDR3 is made up of 12 amino acids.

This chain joins TRBV27 and TRBJ2-3, with D unresolved. Germline assignment: CDR1 MNHEY and CDR2 SMNVEV (reference sequence). With 8 bases removed from V and 0 bases from J, the gap between germline ends came to 12 bases. CDR3 length: 14 residues. For the CDR3, the DNA is TGTGCCAGCCGGTTTGAAGGCAGCACAGATACGCAGTATTTT. Protein product: CASRFEGSTDTQYF.

The chain combines TRBV15 with TRBJ2-7; TRBD1 matches at 9 bases. Germline trimming cut 1 base from V and 5 bases from J; bases unmatched to any gene: 3. Looked up from germline, CDR1 is LNHNV and CDR2 is YYDKDF (reference sequence). The CDR3 sequence is 14 residues long. CDR3 protein: CATSRGQGGDEQYF. The CDR3 nucleotides are TGTGCCACCAGCAGAGGACAGGGGGGCGACGAGCAGTACTTC.

This clone occurred once. For the CDR3, the DNA is TGTGCCAGCAGCTTGGGAGGGGTTAGCTCCTACGAGCAGTACTTC. The encoded protein is CASSLGGVSSYEQYF. V usage is TRBV5-6 and J usage is TRBJ2-7; tentatively, D is TRBD1 or TRBD2 (5 bases each). V gave up 0 bases and J gave up 0 bases, with 10 bases separating them. Germline CDR1 is SGHDT and CDR2 is YYEEEE. The CDR3 contains 15 residues. Using reference TRBV5-6 and TRBJ2-7 for the parts outside the CDR3, the full variable domain is DAGVTQSPTHLIKTRGQQVTLRCSPKSGHDTVSWYQQALGQGPQFIFQYYEEEERQRGNFPDRFSGHQFPNYSSELNVNALLLGDSALYLCASSLGGVSSYEQYFGPGTRLTVT.

This sequence joins TRBV7-8 and TRBJ2-3, with D possibly called TRBD1 or TRBD2 (5 bases each). This CDR3 spans 18 amino acids. Germline V gene lookup returns CDR1 SGHVS and CDR2 FQNEAQ. The V and J ends lost 5 bases and 5 bases respectively, with 26 bases between them. CDR3 nucleotide sequence: TGTGCCAGCAGCCTAACGTGGGGTTCCAAAATGGGGGAAGATACGCAGTATTTT. Translating gives CASSLTWGSKMGEDTQYF.

J is TRBJ1-5 and V is TRBV18; 11 nucleotides align to TRBD1. V lost 3 bases, J lost 5 bases, and 0 bases stayed unmatched. From germline, CDR1 is KGHSH and CDR2 LQKENI. The CDR3 has 14 residues. This CDR3 reads CASSPGQGDQPQHF. DNA of the CDR3: TGTGCCAGCTCACCGGGACAGGGGGATCAGCCCCAGCATTTT.

The table lists this clone with many counts. The sample holds other DNA sequences that translate to the same CDR3. The V and J genes are TRBV18 and TRBJ2-7; D tentatively reads TRBD1 or TRBD2 (5 bases each). The length of the CDR3 is 12 residues. Germline V gene sequence: CDR1 KGHSH, CDR2 LQKENI. V lost 2 bases, J lost 3 bases, and 5 bases lay in between. The CDR3 here is CASSPGGYEQYF. Written as DNA, the CDR3 is TGTGCCAGCTCACCAGGGGGCTACGAGCAGTACTTC.

The chain is built from TRBV2 and TRBJ2-2; weak D call: TRBD1 (6 bases). Germline CDR1 reads SNHLY; CDR2 reads FYNNEI. The CDR3 length is 14 residues. V lost 4 bases and J 5 bases, leaving 11 bases between the germline ends. CDR3 sequence (DNA): TGTGCCAGCAGTGCCCTAAGGGGGACCGGGGAGCTGTTTTTT. Translation: CASSALRGTGELFF.

The chain uses TRBV11-3 and TRBJ1-1, with 9 bases lining up with TRBD1. The CDR3 is 17 residues long. The ends lost 7 bases at V and 1 base at J; junction bases unmatched: 13. From germline, CDR1 is SGHNT and CDR2 YENEEA. The CDR3 DNA reads as TGTGCCAGCACCACCCCCAGGACAGGGGCGAAGAACACTGAAGCTTTCTTT. Encoded protein: CASTTPRTGAKNTEAFF.

V is TRBV7-9 and J is TRBJ1-1, with 11 bases matching TRBD1. CDR1 is SEHNR, CDR2 FQNEAQ, per germline (reference sequence). The CDR3 has 14 amino acids. V trimming: 5 bases; J trimming: 8 bases; junction bases outside the gene matches: 7. CDR3 nucleotide sequence: TGTGCCAGCAGCCCCGGGACAGGGGGGAACGAAGCTTTCTTT. Amino acids: CASSPGTGGNEAFF.

This rearrangement joins TRBV5-4 to TRBJ2-7; D perhaps matches TRBD1 (6 bases). Germline lookup yields CDR1 SGHNT and CDR2 YYREEE (reference sequence). This CDR3 has 16 residues. Trimming removed 1 base from V and 3 bases from J, with 17 bases in between. CDR3 sequence (DNA): TGTGCCAGCAGCTTGATGGGGACAAAGGGTTACTACGAGCAGTACTTC. As protein: CASSLMGTKGYYEQYF.

This clone was detected a few times. V and J are TRBV28 and TRBJ1-2; D is uncertain. This CDR3 is 13 amino acids long. The V end was cut by 7 bases, the J end by 6 bases, with 15 bases between. Germline assignment: CDR1 MDHEN and CDR2 SYDVKM. Here the CDR3 reads CASTLGNWDGYTF. The CDR3, as DNA: TGTGCCAGCACCCTTGGAAATTGGGATGGCTACACCTTC.

The chain is built from TRBV28 and TRBJ1-2, with 9 bases matching TRBD1. The junction had 15 bases not matched to a gene; V was cut back by 6 bases and J by 7 bases. The CDR3 is 16 amino acids. Per germline, CDR1 MDHEN and CDR2 SYDVKM. CDR3 in amino acids: CASSVISGTGLFGYTF. CDR3 nucleotides: TGTGCCAGCAGCGTCATATCCGGGACAGGGTTGTTTGGCTACACCTTC.

The chain carries TRBV9 and TRBJ2-2, with TRBD2 matching 10 bases. The J segment lost 6 bases and the V segment lost 1 base, leaving 3 bases of the junction unmatched. CDR3 length equals 15 residues. CDR1 and CDR2 from the germline V gene are SGDLS and YYNGEE. This CDR3 is CASSVTSGMAGELFF. The DNA of the CDR3 is TGTGCCAGCAGCGTAACTAGCGGGATGGCCGGGGAGCTGTTTTTT.

This clone showed up many times. The chain combines TRBV29-1 with TRBJ2-1; 7 nucleotides match TRBD1. This CDR3 is 14 amino acids long. Germline lookup yields CDR1 SQVTM and CDR2 ANQGSEA. The CDR3 protein is CSDRGGAPSHEQFF. In DNA form, the CDR3 reads TGCAGTGATCGAGGGGGCGCCCCCTCCCATGAGCAGTTCTTC.

This chain's CDR3 is CASSATGTLNTEAFF. The CDR3 coding sequence is TGCGCCAGCAGCGCGACCGGGACGCTGAACACTGAAGCTTTCTTT. The chain recombines TRBV5-1 with TRBJ1-1, with D possibly matching TRBD1 (5 bases). From germline, CDR1 is SGHRS and CDR2 YFSETQ. The CDR3 sequence is 15 residues long. Trimming stripped 4 bases from V and 0 bases from J, with 13 bases between.